This paragraph covers one T cell receptor (beta chain) sequence. Stated treatment: about 20 received Ad26.COV2.S at low or high dose, single or two shots; 5 received placebo; per-sample allocation not given. Samples came from day 63 after the first vaccine or placebo injection. Here immunoSEQ multiplex PCR was the method, and the copy in TCRdb shows in-frame clones only, minus some. The data show roughly 420,000 clones, with roughly 90% seen just once and around 3.6% held by the top ten. This sample was included in a study of Ad26.COV2.S vaccination and SARS-CoV-2 variants. Study information: Enrollment placed the donor in the COV1001 Ad26.COV2.S trial arm.

Here the sequenced sample was peripheral blood, taken in a trial of Ad26.COV2.S vaccine versus placebo. This TCR was sampled from a person aged 18-65 years who received the Ad26.COV2.S COVID-19 vaccine or a placebo.

Written as DNA, the CDR3 is TGTGCCAGCAGCTTGAACTGGGTTGGAAACACCATATATTTT. Translating gives CASSLNWVGNTIYF. The chain recombines TRBV5-8 with TRBJ1-3; no firm D call. CDR3 size: 14 residues. V was pared by 1 base and J by 3 bases, with 8 bases between. Germline CDR1 and CDR2: SGHTS and YDEGEE.